The rows below give T cell receptor beta chains drawn from one sample of a study of cytomegalovirus exposure and HLA in healthy donors. Some clones are missing from TCRdb's copy, which holds only in-frame ones; the method was immunoSEQ multiplex PCR. Of around 180,000 clones listed, around 84% are singletons. Specimen: PBMCs. The receptors were sampled from a man in his late teens or twenties in good health and CMV-seropositive. Both conserved end residues are part of each CDR3. A D gene is named only where the DNA matches it firmly. Expanded clones get a size class; other rows say once, few or many, or leave the size out.

CDR3aa,CDR3nt,j_gene,abundance,d_gene,v_gene
CASSSGGANEQFF,TGCGCCAGCAGCTCAGGGGGCGCGAATGAGCAGTTCTTC,TRBJ2-1,-,TRBD1,TRBV5-1
CASSRRGGPSGARAGELFF,TGTGCCAGCAGCCGACGGGGGGGTCCTAGCGGGGCCCGCGCCGGGGAGCTGTTTTTT,TRBJ2-2,-,TRBD2,TRBV7-9
CASSFTGGLSDTQYF,TGTGCCAGCAGCTTCACCGGGGGTCTGTCGGATACGCAGTATTTT,TRBJ2-3,-,-,TRBV7-8
CASSLFGGLSSYEQYF,TGTGCCAGCAGTTTATTTGGAGGGCTTAGCTCCTACGAGCAGTACTTC,TRBJ2-7,-,-,TRBV27
CASSGYGTDTQYF,TGTGCCAGCAGTGGGTACGGGACAGATACGCAGTATTTT,TRBJ2-3,-,-,TRBV2
CASSLASTGRTDTQYF,TGTGCCAGCAGCTTAGCCTCGACAGGGCGCACAGATACGCAGTATTTT,TRBJ2-3,-,TRBD1,TRBV7-6
CAWIRRPEVAGELFF,TGTGCCTGGATTCGTCGCCCCGAGGTTGCCGGGGAGCTGTTTTTT,TRBJ2-2,-,-,TRBV30
CASSETSGPGTQYF,TGTGCCAGCAGTGAGACTAGCGGCCCCGGGACCCAGTACTTC,TRBJ2-5,few,TRBD2,TRBV6-4
CASSSDRVGNQPQHF,TGTGCCAGCAGCTCGGACAGGGTGGGCAATCAGCCCCAGCATTTT,TRBJ1-5,-,TRBD1,TRBV7-8
CASTWDGGGLPDYEQYF,TGTGCCAGCACCTGGGACGGGGGTGGACTCCCCGACTACGAGCAGTACTTC,TRBJ2-7,-,-,TRBV7-9
CASSPTGYTF,TGTGCCAGCAGCCCTACTGGCTACACCTTC,TRBJ1-2,few,-,TRBV5-4
CASSGLPGTGIHEQYF,TGTGCCAGCTCTGGTCTCCCCGGGACAGGAATCCACGAGCAGTACTTC,TRBJ2-7,-,TRBD1,TRBV13
CASSVASGPYNEQFF,TGTGCCAGCAGCGTAGCTAGCGGGCCCTACAATGAGCAGTTCTTC,TRBJ2-1,-,TRBD2,TRBV9
CAWQRVDGEAFF,TGTGCCTGGCAGAGGGTGGACGGTGAAGCTTTCTTT,TRBJ1-1,few,-,TRBV30
CAWSVQVTEQFF,TGTGCCTGGAGTGTACAGGTAACTGAGCAGTTCTTC,TRBJ2-1,-,-,TRBV30
CASSFRDYSYEQYF,TGTGCCAGCAGCTTCCGGGACTACTCCTACGAGCAGTACTTC,TRBJ2-7,-,TRBD2,TRBV6-6
CASSQTSGDEQYF,TGCGCCAGCAGCCAAACTAGCGGGGACGAGCAGTACTTC,TRBJ2-7,-,TRBD2,TRBV4-1
CASSFPGLAGVYNEQFF,TGTGCCAGCAGTTTTCCCGGACTAGCGGGAGTATACAATGAGCAGTTCTTC,TRBJ2-1,-,TRBD2,TRBV28
CASSAHRGEQYF,TGTGCCAGCAGTGCTCACAGGGGCGAGCAGTACTTC,TRBJ2-7,-,TRBD1,TRBV2
CASSPRGRNQPQHF,TGTGCCAGCAGCCCCAGGGGCCGCAATCAGCCCCAGCATTTT,TRBJ1-5,-,-,TRBV6-1
CAIEGGYEQFF,TGTGCCATCGAAGGGGGATATGAGCAGTTCTTC,TRBJ2-1,-,-,TRBV6-1
CASSVGTSSSYEQYF,TGTGCCAGCAGCGTCGGGACTAGCAGTTCCTACGAGCAGTACTTC,TRBJ2-7,few,TRBD2,TRBV5-4
CASIPWASGSPEQFF,TGTGCCAGCATCCCGTGGGCTAGCGGGAGTCCTGAGCAGTTCTTC,TRBJ2-1,-,TRBD2,TRBV28
CASSERAGGPPRPPTDTQYF,TGTGCCAGCAGTGAAAGAGCGGGAGGGCCTCCCCGACCTCCCACAGATACGCAGTATTTT,TRBJ2-3,-,TRBD2,TRBV6-1
CASSQDLGQGGHEQYF,TGCGCCAGCAGCCAAGATTTAGGACAGGGTGGCCACGAGCAGTACTTC,TRBJ2-7,-,TRBD1,TRBV4-3
CASSALAGANTGELFF,TGTGCCAGCAGTGCCCTCGCGGGAGCGAACACCGGGGAGCTGTTTTTT,TRBJ2-2,-,TRBD2,TRBV6-4
CAWSRQGASPGFDEQYF,TGTGCCTGGAGTAGGCAGGGGGCCTCCCCGGGCTTCGACGAGCAGTACTTC,TRBJ2-7,once,TRBD1,TRBV30
CASSYSPRGRNEQFF,TGTGCCAGCAGTTACTCCCCTCGCGGCCGCAATGAGCAGTTCTTC,TRBJ2-1,-,-,TRBV6-5
CASSLNRDSPEAQHF,TGTGCCAGCAGCCTTAACCGGGACAGCCCTGAAGCCCAGCATTTT,TRBJ1-5,-,-,TRBV21-1
CASSVGENQETQYF,TGTGCCAGCAGTGTTGGGGAGAACCAAGAGACCCAGTACTTC,TRBJ2-5,-,-,TRBV2
CASGTSSEAAYF,TGTGCCAGCGGAACTAGCTCCGAGGCGGCGTACTTC,TRBJ2-7,-,-,TRBV28
CASRLTRDSHNEKLFF,TGTGCCAGCAGATTAACAAGGGACAGTCATAATGAAAAACTGTTTTTT,TRBJ1-4,once,TRBD1,TRBV5-6
CASSQAVAGGNEQFF,TGCGCCAGCAGCCAAGCCGTAGCGGGAGGGAATGAGCAGTTCTTC,TRBJ2-1,-,TRBD2,TRBV4-3
CASSPVAGGIYEQYF,TGCGCCAGCAGCCCCGTGGCGGGGGGGATATACGAGCAGTACTTC,TRBJ2-7,once,TRBD2,TRBV4-1
CASSAGNTQYF,TGTGCCAGCTCGGCGGGGAATACGCAGTATTTT,TRBJ2-3,-,-,TRBV6-5
CASSDRTGATAYEQYF,TGTGCCAGCAGTGACCGGACAGGGGCCACCGCCTACGAGCAGTACTTC,TRBJ2-7,-,TRBD1,TRBV2
CASSLVGGSGANVLTF,TGCGCCAGCAGCTTGGTAGGAGGTTCTGGGGCCAACGTCCTGACTTTC,TRBJ2-6,-,-,TRBV5-1
CASSVAGSHEQYF,TGTGCCAGCAGCGTAGCAGGAAGCCACGAGCAGTACTTC,TRBJ2-7,-,-,TRBV9
CASSLAPTLSGANVLTF,TGTGCCAGCAGCTTAGCACCTACCCTGTCTGGGGCCAACGTCCTGACTTTC,TRBJ2-6,-,-,TRBV7-8
CASSSPGAHEKLFF,TGTGCCAGCAGTTCCCCAGGGGCGCACGAAAAACTGTTTTTT,TRBJ1-4,-,-,TRBV28
CASSHGEAQYF,TGCGCCAGCAGCCACGGAGAGGCGCAGTATTTT,TRBJ2-3,-,-,TRBV4-3
CASSETIGPSHGGELFF,TGTGCCAGCAGTGAAACTATCGGTCCCTCCCACGGCGGGGAGCTGTTTTTT,TRBJ2-2,-,-,TRBV6-1
CASSAPRGAIDTEAFF,TGCGCCAGCAGCGCACCCCGGGGGGCCATAGACACTGAAGCTTTCTTT,TRBJ1-1,-,-,TRBV5-1
CASSRSRAGDYGYTF,TGTGCCAGCTCACGGTCCAGGGCGGGGGACTATGGCTACACCTTC,TRBJ1-2,many,-,TRBV18
CASSLVGGGGYTF,TGTGCCAGCAGCTTGGTTGGGGGCGGTGGCTACACCTTC,TRBJ1-2,-,-,TRBV5-4
CSVEVAGAREQYF,TGCAGCGTTGAAGTGGCGGGGGCCAGGGAGCAGTACTTC,TRBJ2-7,-,-,TRBV29-1
CASSLLGQGANTGELFF,TGTGCCAGCAGCCTTCTGGGACAGGGGGCCAACACCGGGGAGCTGTTTTTT,TRBJ2-2,-,TRBD1,TRBV5-6
CASSVGQVNEQFF,TGTGCCAGCAGCGTGGGACAGGTCAATGAGCAGTTCTTC,TRBJ2-1,-,TRBD1,TRBV7-9
CASTVLADYEQYF,TGTGCCAGCACAGTACTAGCGGACTACGAGCAGTACTTC,TRBJ2-7,-,TRBD2,TRBV6-1
CASSYSGTGEQFF,TGTGCCAGCAGTTACTCGGGGACAGGAGAGCAGTTCTTC,TRBJ2-1,-,TRBD1,TRBV6-5
CASSPLLGEEQPQHF,TGTGCCAGCTCACCACTCTTGGGGGAGGAACAGCCCCAGCATTTT,TRBJ1-5,once,-,TRBV18
CSARLTGYAFF,TGCAGTGCTAGATTGACAGGGTACGCTTTCTTT,TRBJ1-1,-,TRBD1,TRBV20-1
CASSPRSNQNYGYTF,TGTGCCAGCAGCCCTCGGTCGAACCAAAACTATGGCTACACCTTC,TRBJ1-2,-,-,TRBV4-2
CASSSTGGALEKLFF,TGTGCCAGCAGCTCCACAGGGGGCGCTTTAGAAAAACTGTTTTTT,TRBJ1-4,-,TRBD1,TRBV7-9